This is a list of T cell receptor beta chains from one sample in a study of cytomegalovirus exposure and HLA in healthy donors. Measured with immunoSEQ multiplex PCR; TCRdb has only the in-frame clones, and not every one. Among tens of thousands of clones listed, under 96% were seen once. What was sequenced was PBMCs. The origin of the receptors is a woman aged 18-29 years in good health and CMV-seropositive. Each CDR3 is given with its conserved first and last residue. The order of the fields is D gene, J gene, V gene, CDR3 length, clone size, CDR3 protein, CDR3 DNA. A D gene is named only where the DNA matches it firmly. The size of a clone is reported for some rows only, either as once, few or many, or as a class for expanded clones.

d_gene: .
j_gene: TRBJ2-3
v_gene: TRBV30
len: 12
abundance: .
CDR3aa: CAWSWTPGAQYF
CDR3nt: TGTGCCTGGAGTTGGACTCCCGGGGCGCAGTATTTT

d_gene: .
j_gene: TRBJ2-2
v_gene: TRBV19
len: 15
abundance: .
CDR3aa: CASSIRASITGELFF
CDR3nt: TGTGCCAGTAGTATCAGGGCAAGTATCACCGGGGAGCTGTTTTTT

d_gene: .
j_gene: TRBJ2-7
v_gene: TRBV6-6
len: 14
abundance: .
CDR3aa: CASSSQGHYSEQYF
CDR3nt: TGTGCCAGCAGCTCCCAGGGACACTATTCCGAGCAGTACTTC

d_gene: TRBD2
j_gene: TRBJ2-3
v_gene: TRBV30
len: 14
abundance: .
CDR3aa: CAWSITGGTDTQYF
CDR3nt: TGTGCCTGGAGTATCACGGGAGGTACAGATACGCAGTATTTT

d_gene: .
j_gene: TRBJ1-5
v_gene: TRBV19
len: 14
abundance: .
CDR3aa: CASSPRQTRQPQHF
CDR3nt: TGTGCCAGCAGCCCAAGACAGACACGTCAGCCCCAGCATTTT

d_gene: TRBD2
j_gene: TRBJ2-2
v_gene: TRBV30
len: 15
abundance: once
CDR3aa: CAADSGRRNTRELFF
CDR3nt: TGTGCCGCAGATAGCGGGAGGAGGAACACCAGGGAGCTGTTTTTT

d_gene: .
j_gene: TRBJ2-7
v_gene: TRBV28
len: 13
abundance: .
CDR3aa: CASSLDISYEQYF
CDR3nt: TGTGCCAGCAGTTTAGACATCTCCTACGAGCAGTACTTC

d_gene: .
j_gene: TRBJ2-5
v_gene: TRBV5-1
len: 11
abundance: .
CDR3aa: CASSYKETQYF
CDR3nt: TGCGCCAGCAGCTACAAAGAGACCCAGTACTTC

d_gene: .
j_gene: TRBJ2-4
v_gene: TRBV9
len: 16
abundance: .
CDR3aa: CASSPRGDRIGNIQYF
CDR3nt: TGTGCCAGCAGCCCCAGGGGGGACAGAATAGGAAACATTCAGTACTTC

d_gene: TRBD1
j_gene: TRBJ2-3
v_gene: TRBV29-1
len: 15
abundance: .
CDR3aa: CSVGRDRGRADTQYF
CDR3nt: TGCAGCGTTGGCAGGGACAGGGGGCGCGCAGATACGCAGTATTTT

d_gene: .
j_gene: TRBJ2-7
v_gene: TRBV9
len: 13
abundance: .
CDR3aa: CASSAQGAYEQYF
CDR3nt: TGTGCCAGCAGCGCACAGGGCGCCTACGAGCAGTACTTC

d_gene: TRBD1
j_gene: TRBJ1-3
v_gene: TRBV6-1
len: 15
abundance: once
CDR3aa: CATRDRGLEGNTIYF
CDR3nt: TGTGCCACCCGGGACAGGGGGCTGGAAGGAAACACCATATATTTT

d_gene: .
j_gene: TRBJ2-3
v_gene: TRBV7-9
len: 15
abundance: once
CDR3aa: CASSLGGVNTDTQYF
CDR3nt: TGTGCCAGCAGCTTAGGCGGGGTGAACACAGATACGCAGTATTTT

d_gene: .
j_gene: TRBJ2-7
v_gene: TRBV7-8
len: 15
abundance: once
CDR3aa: CASSSDLGGSYEQYF
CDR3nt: TGTGCCAGCAGCTCCGATCTGGGGGGCTCCTACGAGCAGTACTTC

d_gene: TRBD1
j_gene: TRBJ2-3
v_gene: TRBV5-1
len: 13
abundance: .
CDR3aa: CATKGQVSDTQYF
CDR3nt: TGCGCCACCAAGGGACAGGTTTCAGATACGCAGTATTTT

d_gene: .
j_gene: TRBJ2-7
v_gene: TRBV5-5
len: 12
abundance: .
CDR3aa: CASSWSSYEQYF
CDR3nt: TGTGCCAGCAGCTGGAGCTCCTACGAGCAGTACTTC

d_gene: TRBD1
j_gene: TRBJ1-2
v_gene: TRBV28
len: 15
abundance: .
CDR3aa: CASSHGQGGSYGYTF
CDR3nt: TGTGCCAGCAGCCATGGACAGGGGGGATCCTATGGCTACACCTTC

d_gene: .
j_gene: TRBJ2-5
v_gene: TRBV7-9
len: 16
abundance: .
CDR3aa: CASSLAGLGGKETQYF
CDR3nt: TGTGCCAGCAGCTTAGCGGGGCTAGGGGGAAAAGAGACCCAGTACTTC

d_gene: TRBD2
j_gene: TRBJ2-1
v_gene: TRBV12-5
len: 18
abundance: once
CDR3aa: CASGFPGLLAGGQDEQFF
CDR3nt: TGTGCTAGTGGTTTTCCCGGGTTACTAGCGGGAGGGCAAGATGAGCAGTTCTTC

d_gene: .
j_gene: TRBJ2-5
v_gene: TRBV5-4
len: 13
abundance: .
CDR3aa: CASSLTDQETQYF
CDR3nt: TGTGCCAGCAGCTTAACAGATCAAGAGACCCAGTACTTC

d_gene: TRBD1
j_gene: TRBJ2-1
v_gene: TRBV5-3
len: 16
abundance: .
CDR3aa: CARSPKTGDFCNEQFF
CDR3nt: TGTGCCAGAAGCCCTAAGACAGGGGACTTCTGCAATGAGCAGTTCTTC

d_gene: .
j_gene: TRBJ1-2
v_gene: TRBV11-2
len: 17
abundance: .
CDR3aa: CASSTYSRGRGLWGYTF
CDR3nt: TGTGCCAGCAGCACGTACAGTCGGGGCAGGGGTCTTTGGGGCTACACCTTC

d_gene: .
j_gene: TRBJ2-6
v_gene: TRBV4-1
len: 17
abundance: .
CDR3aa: CASSQPPGDPGANVLTF
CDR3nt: TGCGCCAGCAGCCAACCCCCCGGTGATCCTGGGGCCAACGTCCTGACTTTC

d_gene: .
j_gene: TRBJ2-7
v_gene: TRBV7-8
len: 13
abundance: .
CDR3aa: CASSLGADYEQYF
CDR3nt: TGTGCCAGCAGCTTAGGGGCAGACTACGAGCAGTACTTC

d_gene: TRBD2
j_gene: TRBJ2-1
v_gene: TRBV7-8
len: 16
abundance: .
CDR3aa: CASSLLAGAPYNEQFF
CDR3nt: TGTGCCAGCAGCTTATTAGCGGGGGCGCCTTACAATGAGCAGTTCTTC

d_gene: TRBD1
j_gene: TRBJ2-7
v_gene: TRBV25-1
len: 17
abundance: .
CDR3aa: CASSTPTGTGANYEQYF
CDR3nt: TGTGCCAGCAGTACCCCGACCGGGACAGGGGCTAACTACGAGCAGTACTTC

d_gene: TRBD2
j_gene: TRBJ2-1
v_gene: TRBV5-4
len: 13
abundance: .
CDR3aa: CACGAGRWDEQFF
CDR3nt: TGTGCCTGCGGAGCGGGGAGGTGGGATGAGCAGTTCTTC

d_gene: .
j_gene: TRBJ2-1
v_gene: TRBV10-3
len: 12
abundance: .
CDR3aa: CAIEGESRIVVF
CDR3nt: TGTGCCATCGAGGGGGAAAGCCGGATTGTAGTCTTC

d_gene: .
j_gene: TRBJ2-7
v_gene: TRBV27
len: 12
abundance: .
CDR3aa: CASSSGAYEQYF
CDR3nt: TGTGCCAGCAGTTCCGGAGCCTACGAGCAGTACTTC

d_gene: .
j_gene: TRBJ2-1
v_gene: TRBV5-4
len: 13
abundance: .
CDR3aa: CASSLGLLNEQFF
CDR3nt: TGTGCCAGCAGCTTGGGACTCCTCAATGAGCAGTTCTTC

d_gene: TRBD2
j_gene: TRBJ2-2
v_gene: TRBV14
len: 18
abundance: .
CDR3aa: CASSQDDEGLAKRRELFF
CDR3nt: TGTGCCAGCAGCCAAGATGACGAGGGACTAGCTAAACGTCGGGAGCTGTTTTTT

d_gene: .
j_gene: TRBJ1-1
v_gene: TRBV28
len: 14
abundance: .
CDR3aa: CASIKVQAYTEAFF
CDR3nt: TGTGCCAGCATCAAAGTGCAGGCTTACACTGAAGCTTTCTTT

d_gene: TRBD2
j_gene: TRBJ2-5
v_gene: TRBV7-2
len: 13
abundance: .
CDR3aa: CASSEGLLETQYF
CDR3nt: TGTGCCAGCAGCGAGGGACTATTAGAGACCCAGTACTTC

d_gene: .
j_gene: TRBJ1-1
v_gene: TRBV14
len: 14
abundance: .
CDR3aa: CASSRLTGNTEAFF
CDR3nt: TGTGCCAGCAGCCGGTTGACTGGGAACACTGAAGCTTTCTTT

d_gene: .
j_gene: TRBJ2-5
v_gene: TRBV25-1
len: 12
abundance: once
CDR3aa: CASTGQQETQYF
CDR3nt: TGTGCCAGCACAGGACAGCAAGAGACCCAGTACTTC

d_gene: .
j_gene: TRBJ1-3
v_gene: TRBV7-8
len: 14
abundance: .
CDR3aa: CASSRGFSGNTIYF
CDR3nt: TGTGCCAGCAGCCGGGGGTTCTCTGGAAACACCATATATTTT

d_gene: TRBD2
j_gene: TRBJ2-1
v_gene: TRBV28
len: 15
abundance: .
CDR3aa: CASSLSGRAFNEQFF
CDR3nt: TGTGCCAGCAGCCTTAGCGGGAGGGCCTTCAATGAGCAGTTCTTC

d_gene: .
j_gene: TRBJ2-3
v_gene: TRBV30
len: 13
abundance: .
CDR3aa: CAWSAGAADTQYF
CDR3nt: TGTGCCTGGAGTGCAGGGGCAGCAGATACGCAGTATTTT

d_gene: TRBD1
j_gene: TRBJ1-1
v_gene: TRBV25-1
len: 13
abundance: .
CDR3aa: CASSEGQALGAFF
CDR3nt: TGTGCCAGCAGTGAGGGACAGGCCTTGGGGGCTTTCTTT

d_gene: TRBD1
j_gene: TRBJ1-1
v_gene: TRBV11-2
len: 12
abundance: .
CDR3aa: CASSLQQGGAFF
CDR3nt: TGTGCCAGCAGCCTGCAACAGGGGGGAGCTTTCTTT

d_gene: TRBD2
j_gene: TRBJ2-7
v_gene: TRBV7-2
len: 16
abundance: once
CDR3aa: CASSRTSGRATYEQYF
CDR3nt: TGTGCCAGCAGCCGGACTAGCGGGAGGGCCACCTACGAGCAGTACTTC

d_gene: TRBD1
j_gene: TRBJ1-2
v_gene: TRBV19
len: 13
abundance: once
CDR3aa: CASEDREDYGYTF
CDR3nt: TGTGCCAGTGAGGACAGGGAAGACTATGGCTACACCTTC

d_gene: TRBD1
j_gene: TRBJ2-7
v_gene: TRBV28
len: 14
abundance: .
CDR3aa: CATKTGGNSYEQYF
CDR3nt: TGTGCCACTAAGACAGGGGGTAATTCCTACGAGCAGTACTTC

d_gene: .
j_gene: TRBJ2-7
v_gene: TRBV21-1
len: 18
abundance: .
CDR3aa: CASSKGSLSGEGPYEQYF
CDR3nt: TGTGCCAGCAGCAAAGGGTCTCTTAGCGGGGAGGGCCCGTACGAGCAGTACTTC

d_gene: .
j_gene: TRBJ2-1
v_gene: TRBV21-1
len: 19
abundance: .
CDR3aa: CAGPDEGTGGPSGSWEQFF
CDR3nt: TGTGCCGGACCAGACGAAGGGACAGGGGGGCCTAGCGGGAGTTGGGAGCAGTTCTTC

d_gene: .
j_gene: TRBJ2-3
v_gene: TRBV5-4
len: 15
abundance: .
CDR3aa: CASSLWSAGGDTQYF
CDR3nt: TGTGCCAGCAGCTTGTGGTCTGCGGGTGGAGATACGCAGTATTTT

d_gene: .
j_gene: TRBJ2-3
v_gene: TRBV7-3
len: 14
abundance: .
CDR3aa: CASSLTRDTDTQYF
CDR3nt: TGTGCCAGCAGCTTAACGAGAGACACAGATACGCAGTATTTT

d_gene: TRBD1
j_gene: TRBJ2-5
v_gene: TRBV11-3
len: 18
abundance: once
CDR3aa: CASSLAIEPGQGLETQYF
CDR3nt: TGTGCCAGCAGCCTAGCCATTGAACCGGGACAGGGGTTAGAGACCCAGTACTTC

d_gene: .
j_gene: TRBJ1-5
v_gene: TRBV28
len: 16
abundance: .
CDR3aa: CASSSPVPGGNQPQHF
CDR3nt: TGTGCCAGCAGTTCCCCCGTCCCGGGAGGCAATCAGCCCCAGCATTTT

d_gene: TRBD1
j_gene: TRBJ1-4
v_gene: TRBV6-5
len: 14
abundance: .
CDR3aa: CASSLTGSYEKLFF
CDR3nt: TGTGCCAGCAGTCTGACAGGGTCCTATGAAAAACTGTTTTTT

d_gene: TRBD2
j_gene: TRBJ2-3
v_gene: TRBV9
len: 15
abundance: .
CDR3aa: CASSPGGGEEDTQYF
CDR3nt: TGTGCCAGCAGCCCCGGGGGGGGCGAGGAAGATACGCAGTATTTT

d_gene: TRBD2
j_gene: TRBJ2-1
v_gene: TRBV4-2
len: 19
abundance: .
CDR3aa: CASSQELTSGSWGRYEQFF
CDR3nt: TGTGCCAGCAGCCAAGAATTGACTAGCGGGAGTTGGGGGCGGTATGAGCAGTTCTTC

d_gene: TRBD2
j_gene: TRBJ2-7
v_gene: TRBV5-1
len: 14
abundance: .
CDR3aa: CASFKREVPREQYF
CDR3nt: TGCGCCAGCTTCAAGCGGGAGGTCCCGCGCGAGCAGTACTTC

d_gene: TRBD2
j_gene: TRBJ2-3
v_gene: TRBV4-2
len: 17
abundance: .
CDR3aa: CASSQEVWGGSADTQYF
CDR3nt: TGTGCCAGCAGCCAAGAAGTGTGGGGCGGGAGTGCAGATACGCAGTATTTT

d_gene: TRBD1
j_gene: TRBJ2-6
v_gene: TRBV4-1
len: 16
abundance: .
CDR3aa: CASSSRDRVGANVLTF
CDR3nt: TGCGCCAGCAGTTCCCGGGACAGGGTTGGGGCCAACGTCCTGACTTTC

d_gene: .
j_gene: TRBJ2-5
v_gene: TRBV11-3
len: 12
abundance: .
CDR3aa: CASSSLDYTQYF
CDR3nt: TGTGCCAGCAGCTCGTTAGACTACACCCAGTACTTC

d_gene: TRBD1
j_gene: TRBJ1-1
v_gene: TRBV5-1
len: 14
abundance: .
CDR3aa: CASSGGQGFTEAFF
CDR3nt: TGCGCCAGCAGCGGGGGACAGGGATTCACTGAAGCTTTCTTT

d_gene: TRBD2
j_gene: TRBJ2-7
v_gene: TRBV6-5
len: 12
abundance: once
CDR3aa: CASTTKGMGLSF
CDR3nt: TGTGCCAGCACCACAAAGGGAATGGGACTATCATTC

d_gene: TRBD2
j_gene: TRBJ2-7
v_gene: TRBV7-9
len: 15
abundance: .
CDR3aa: CASSVSGRSPDEQYF
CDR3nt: TGTGCCAGCAGCGTTAGCGGGAGGTCCCCCGACGAGCAGTACTTC

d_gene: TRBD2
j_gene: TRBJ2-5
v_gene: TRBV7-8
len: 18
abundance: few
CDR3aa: CASSLVPASGWVQETQYF
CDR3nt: TGTGCCAGCAGCTTAGTCCCGGCTAGCGGCTGGGTTCAAGAGACCCAGTACTTC